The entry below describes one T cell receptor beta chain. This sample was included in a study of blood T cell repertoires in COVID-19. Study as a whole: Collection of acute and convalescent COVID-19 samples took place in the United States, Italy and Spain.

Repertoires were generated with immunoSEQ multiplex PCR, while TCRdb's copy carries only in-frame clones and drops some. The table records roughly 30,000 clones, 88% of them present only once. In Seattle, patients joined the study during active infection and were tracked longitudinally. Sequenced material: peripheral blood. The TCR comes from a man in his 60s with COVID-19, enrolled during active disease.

CDR3 residues: CASSWDRGRIGELFF. The DNA for the CDR3 is TGTGCCAGCAGTTGGGACAGGGGGCGAATCGGGGAGCTGTTTTTT. V and J are TRBV7-2 and TRBJ2-2, with TRBD1 matching over 12 bases. Germline trimming cut 6 bases from V and 7 bases from J; bases unmatched to any gene: 6. This CDR3 region has 15 residues. Germline-derived CDR1 and CDR2 are SGHTA and FQGNSA. The full variable domain, in which reference TRBV7-2 and TRBJ2-2 provide the parts outside the CDR3, is GAGVSQSPSNKVTEKGKDVELRCDPISGHTALYWYRQSLGQGLEFLIYFQGNSAPDKSGLPSDRFSAERTGGSVSTLTIQRTQQEDSAVYLCASSWDRGRIGELFFGEGSRLTVL.